A selection of T cell receptor beta chains follows, all from one sample in a study of shared T cell receptors in the human thymus. Clones were read by immunoSEQ multiplex PCR, and TCRdb kept only the in-frame ones, dropping some. The table shows hundreds of thousands of clones, with approximately 89% occurring only once. These same records also appear under a second study, on human thymus T cells.

Sequenced material: thymocytes. These receptors originate from a boy in the first two years of life with a congenital heart defect. CDR3s include the opening cysteine and the closing phenylalanine or tryptophan. D genes are given only for firm matches. Clone sizes are given selectively: once, few, many, or a class where the clone is expanded.

v_call,j_call,d_call,clone_size,cdr3_nt,cdr3_aa
TRBV4-3,TRBJ2-1,TRBD2,NA,TGCGCCAGCAGCCAAGAGGTGGGGACTAGCAGCCCCTACAATGAGCAGTTCTTC,CASSQEVGTSSPYNEQFF
TRBV4-2,TRBJ2-1,TRBD2,NA,TGTGCCAGCAGCCAAGGAGAACTAGCGGGGGGGGAGGGAGGTGAGCAGTTCTTC,CASSQGELAGGEGGEQFF
TRBV7-6,TRBJ1-3,NA,NA,TGTGCCAGCAGCCCCCGGGGGTTAGCTGGAAACACCATATATTTT,CASSPRGLAGNTIYF
TRBV28,TRBJ2-2,TRBD2,once,TGTGCCAGCAGTGCCCAGCGGGGAGTGAACACCGGGGAGCTGTTTTTT,CASSAQRGVNTGELFF
TRBV30,TRBJ2-5,TRBD1,NA,TGTGCCTGGAGTATTGGACAGGGGCGGGAGACCCAGTACTTC,CAWSIGQGRETQYF
TRBV27,TRBJ1-5,NA,NA,TGTGCCAGCCAGACGGGATATAGCAATCAGCCCCAGCATTTT,CASQTGYSNQPQHF
TRBV4-1,TRBJ2-2,TRBD1,NA,TGCGCCAGCAGCCAAGACCCCGGACAGGCGAACACCGGGGAGCTGTTTTTT,CASSQDPGQANTGELFF
TRBV6-4,TRBJ2-1,NA,NA,TGTGCCAGCAGTGCGGGGGCGGGGGTACAATACAATGAGCAGTTCTTC,CASSAGAGVQYNEQFF
TRBV15,TRBJ2-5,NA,NA,TGTGCCACCAGCAGAGAGGCGGTGAGTGGCCAAGAGACCCAGTACTTC,CATSREAVSGQETQYF
TRBV6-1,TRBJ2-7,TRBD1,NA,TGTGCCAGCAGCTTATACAGGGGTCACTCCTACGAGCAGTACTTC,CASSLYRGHSYEQYF
TRBV11-2,TRBJ1-1,NA,NA,TGTGCCAGCAGGGTCGGGTGGGAGGGACGGTGCACTGAAGCTTTCTTT,CASRVGWEGRCTEAFF
TRBV18,TRBJ2-2,TRBD1,NA,TGTGCCAGCTCACCACACCGGACAGGGATCACCGGGGAGCTGTTTTTT,CASSPHRTGITGELFF
TRBV9,TRBJ2-1,TRBD2,NA,TGTGCCAGCAGCGTAGGACTAGCGGGGGCCTCCTACAATGAGCAGTTCTTC,CASSVGLAGASYNEQFF
TRBV28,TRBJ1-2,NA,NA,TGTGCCAGCAGTTTACTTGGCAGGGACTATGGCTACACCTTC,CASSLLGRDYGYTF
TRBV4-3,TRBJ2-1,TRBD2,NA,TGCGCCAGCAGCCAAGACAACTCCGGGACTAGCGAACGAAATGAGCAGTTCTTC,CASSQDNSGTSERNEQFF
TRBV4-2,TRBJ2-7,NA,NA,TGTGCCAGCAGCCATTTGTACGCGACTAGTCTCGAGCAGTACTTC,CASSHLYATSLEQYF
TRBV5-4,TRBJ2-7,TRBD2,few,TGTGCCAGCAGCACGGGGGGGGAGGGGCAGGTTCCCTACGAGCAGTACTTC,CASSTGGEGQVPYEQYF
TRBV5-6,TRBJ2-5,NA,NA,TGTGCCAGCAGCTTGGCGGCGCGGCAAGAGACCCAGTACTTC,CASSLAARQETQYF
TRBV7-9,TRBJ2-5,NA,NA,TGTGCCAGCAGCTTGATCGGGGTCAACAGGGTACAAGAGACCCAGTACTTC,CASSLIGVNRVQETQYF
TRBV27,TRBJ2-4,TRBD1,NA,TGTGCCAGCGCGACAGGGGGCGCAGACATTCAGTACTTC,CASATGGADIQYF
TRBV28,TRBJ1-5,NA,NA,TGTGCCAGCAGTTTTTACCCAAACAGGGACAATCAGCCCCAGCATTTT,CASSFYPNRDNQPQHF
TRBV28,TRBJ2-2,TRBD1,NA,TGTGCCAGCAGTTTGTTTCGTCGGCAGGGGGCGCCCGGGGAGCTGTTTTTT,CASSLFRRQGAPGELFF
TRBV5-5,TRBJ2-5,NA,few,TGTGCCAGCAGTCCTCCGGACATCCAAGAGACCCAGTACTTC,CASSPPDIQETQYF
TRBV5-1,TRBJ2-7,NA,NA,TGCGCCAGCAGCTTGGCGGGATCCTACGAGCAGTACTTC,CASSLAGSYEQYF
TRBV28,TRBJ2-4,NA,NA,TGTGCCAGCAGCCGCGAGGGCATTCAGTACTTC,CASSREGIQYF
TRBV6-5,TRBJ2-7,NA,once,TGTGCCAGCAGTTCTTTCTACGAGCAGTACTTC,CASSSFYEQYF
TRBV27,TRBJ1-5,NA,once,TGTGCCAGCAGTTTATCGGGAGGGGGGATGAGCAATCAGCCCCAGCATTTT,CASSLSGGGMSNQPQHF
TRBV28,TRBJ1-5,TRBD1,NA,TGTGCCAGCATCGGACCCAGAGGACAGGGATTGCAGCCCCAGCATTTT,CASIGPRGQGLQPQHF
TRBV30,TRBJ1-3,NA,NA,TGTGCCTGGAGCGACTTAAACTCTGGAAACACCATATATTTT,CAWSDLNSGNTIYF
TRBV28,TRBJ2-1,NA,NA,TGTGCCAGCAGTCTTATAGGACTCTACCACTCCTACAATGAGCAGTTCTTC,CASSLIGLYHSYNEQFF
TRBV9,TRBJ2-5,TRBD2,NA,TGTGCCAGCAGCGTACAAGCGGGGGGTACTCAAGAGACCCAGTACTTC,CASSVQAGGTQETQYF
TRBV5-4,TRBJ2-7,TRBD1,NA,TGTGCCAGCAGCCCCCACGCGAGAGACCGGGACAGGGTTTACGAGCAGTACTTC,CASSPHARDRDRVYEQYF
TRBV28,TRBJ1-6,NA,once,TGTGCCAGCAGTTTATCCCCGGGGGGATTTGGTTCACCCCTCCACTTT,CASSLSPGGFGSPLHF
TRBV4-3,TRBJ2-1,NA,NA,TGCGCCAGCAGCCAAGTTCTTAGGGGAGGCCTGGTTGTGAATGAGCAGTTCTTC,CASSQVLRGGLVVNEQFF
TRBV7-2,TRBJ1-1,TRBD1,NA,TGTGCCAGCAGCCTGACAGGGCTAGCTGAAGCTTTCTTT,CASSLTGLAEAFF
TRBV29-1,TRBJ2-7,TRBD2,once,TGCAGCGTTGATTTAGGGGAGGGGGAGCAGTACTTC,CSVDLGEGEQYF
TRBV18,TRBJ1-5,NA,NA,TGTGCCAGCTCACCACGACATTACGGCAATCAGCCCCAGCATTTT,CASSPRHYGNQPQHF
TRBV14,TRBJ2-1,TRBD2,NA,TGTGCCAGCAGCCAGGGTCCGGGGGGGTCAAATGAGCAGTTCTTC,CASSQGPGGSNEQFF
TRBV6-4,TRBJ1-2,TRBD1,NA,TGTGCCAGCAGTGATGGACAGGGGGCTCATCCGGGTGGCTACACCTTC,CASSDGQGAHPGGYTF
TRBV9,TRBJ2-3,NA,NA,TGTGCCAGCAGCGTAGATAAGGGGTGGCAGCTCCGCACAGATACGCAGTATTTT,CASSVDKGWQLRTDTQYF
TRBV28,TRBJ2-5,NA,few,TGTGCCAGCGGTGGTTTCCTAGGCCTAGCCGGGCAAGAGACCCAGTACTTC,CASGGFLGLAGQETQYF
TRBV10-3,TRBJ1-3,NA,NA,TGTGCCATCAGTGAGTTCCAGGGTAGCTCTGGAAACACCATATATTTT,CAISEFQGSSGNTIYF
TRBV5-6,TRBJ1-5,TRBD1,few,TGTGCCAGCAGCACCGGGACAGGGAGCAATCAGCCCCAGCATTTT,CASSTGTGSNQPQHF
TRBV19,TRBJ1-1,TRBD1,once,TGTGCCAGTGCGACACTAAACAGGGGGGGGGTGCGGAACACTGAAGCTTTCTTT,CASATLNRGGVRNTEAFF
TRBV7-2,TRBJ1-2,NA,NA,TGTGCCAGCAGCCCCGGTCCTATAAATGGCTACACCTTC,CASSPGPINGYTF
TRBV11-2,TRBJ2-1,TRBD2,NA,TGTGCCAGCAGCCACAAGCGGGACCCCTCCTACAATGAGCAGTTCTTC,CASSHKRDPSYNEQFF
TRBV28,TRBJ1-4,NA,NA,TGTGCCAGCAGTTTACGTGAAAAACTGTTTTTT,CASSLREKLFF
TRBV11-2,TRBJ2-7,TRBD2,NA,TGTGCCAGCAGCCATAAGCGGGAATGGTACGAGCAGTACTTC,CASSHKREWYEQYF
TRBV7-9,TRBJ2-7,TRBD1,NA,TGTGCCAGCAGCGCGGGACAGGGGCGATACGAGCAGTACTTC,CASSAGQGRYEQYF
TRBV5-1,TRBJ2-1,TRBD2,NA,TGCGCCAGCAGCGTCGGGGGGAACTCCTACAATGAGCAGTTCTTC,CASSVGGNSYNEQFF
TRBV12-5,TRBJ1-2,NA,NA,TGTGCTAGTGGTCGGGATGCTATCTATGGCTACACCTTC,CASGRDAIYGYTF
TRBV11-2,TRBJ2-4,TRBD1,NA,TGTGCCAGCAGCGAGGACAGGGTAGCCAAAAACATTCAGTACTTC,CASSEDRVAKNIQYF
TRBV5-4,TRBJ2-1,TRBD1,NA,TGTGCCAGCAGCTTAGACAGGGTCCCGTACAATGAGCAGTTCTTC,CASSLDRVPYNEQFF
TRBV18,TRBJ1-4,TRBD1,NA,TGTGCCAGCTCACCGGGACAGGGCGGTCAAAAACTGTTTTTT,CASSPGQGGQKLFF